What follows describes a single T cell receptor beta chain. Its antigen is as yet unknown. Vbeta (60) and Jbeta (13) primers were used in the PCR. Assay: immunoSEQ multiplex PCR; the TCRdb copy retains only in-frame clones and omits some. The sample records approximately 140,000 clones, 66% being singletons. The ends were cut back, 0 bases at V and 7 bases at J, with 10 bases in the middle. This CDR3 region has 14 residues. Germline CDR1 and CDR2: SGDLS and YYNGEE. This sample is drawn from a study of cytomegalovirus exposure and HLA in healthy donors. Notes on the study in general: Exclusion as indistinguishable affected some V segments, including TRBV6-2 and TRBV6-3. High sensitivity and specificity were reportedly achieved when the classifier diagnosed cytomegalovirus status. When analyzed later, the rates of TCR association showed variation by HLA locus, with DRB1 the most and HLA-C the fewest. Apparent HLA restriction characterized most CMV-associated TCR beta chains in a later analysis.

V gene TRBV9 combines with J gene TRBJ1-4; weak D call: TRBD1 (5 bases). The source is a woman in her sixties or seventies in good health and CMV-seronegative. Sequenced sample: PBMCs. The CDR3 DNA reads TGTGCCAGCAGCGTAGATGGACATAGTGAAAAACTGTTTTTT. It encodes CASSVDGHSEKLFF.